This T cell receptor (beta chain) is drawn from a study of OX40 agonist ivuxolimab in advanced cancers. Study details: Enrollees could have had prior anti-PD-1, anti-PD-L1 or anti-CTLA-4 therapy, which approximately 40% had received.

This clone came up once. The antigen is unknown. Repertoires were generated with immunoSEQ multiplex PCR, while TCRdb's copy carries only in-frame clones and drops some. This sample has some 15,000 clones, with approximately 80% found just once. Study conclusions and caveats: By week 6 at 0.1 to 3.0 mg/kg, blood CD4+ and CD8+ T cells had expanded clonally. The authors did not determine the antigen specificity of the expanded peripheral T cells.

Sequences were derived from CD4+ or CD8+ T cells sorted from blood, sampled in a trial of the OX40 agonist ivuxolimab. The clonotype originates from an adult with an advanced solid tumor such as melanoma, head and neck, liver or kidney cancer.

DNA of the CDR3: TGTGCCAGCAGCTCAGGGATTTATGGCTACACCTTC. Translated: CASSSGIYGYTF. V is TRBV5-4 and J is TRBJ1-2; tentatively, D is TRBD1 (5 bases). This CDR3 spans 12 amino acids. Trimming pared 3 bases from V and 5 bases from J, leaving 8 bases between. Germline CDR1 reads SGHNT; CDR2 reads YYREEE (reference sequence). The full variable domain, completed using reference TRBV5-4 and TRBJ1-2, is ETGVTQSPTHLIKTRGQQVTLRCSSQSGHNTVSWYQQALGQGPQFIFQYYREEENGRGNFPPRFSGLQFPNYSSELNVNALELDDSALYLCASSSGIYGYTFGSGTRLTVV.